This TCR beta chain was identified in a study of Ad26.COV2.S vaccination and SARS-CoV-2 variants. Trimming pared 5 bases from V and 4 bases from J, leaving 13 bases between. CDR1 is SEHNR, CDR2 FQNEAQ, per germline (reference sequence). The CDR3 totals 14 residues. Treatment: approximately 18 received Ad26.COV2.S at low or high dose, single or two shots; 5 received placebo; per-sample allocation not given. The samples were gathered on day 63 after the first injection of vaccine or placebo. Method: immunoSEQ multiplex PCR; TCRdb's copy keeps in-frame clones and lacks some. Here the sample spans some 350,000 clones, roughly 90% being singletons.

The input for sequencing was peripheral blood, taken in a trial of Ad26.COV2.S vaccine versus placebo. This clonotype was sampled from a person aged 18-65 years who received the Ad26.COV2.S COVID-19 vaccine or a placebo. This chain joins TRBV7-9 and TRBJ2-3, with D perhaps TRBD1 or TRBD2 (6 bases each). For the CDR3, the DNA is TGTGCCAGCAGCCCCCACAGGGAGGCAGATACGCAGTATTTT. This translates into CASSPHREADTQYF.